Presented here are 30 T cell receptor beta chains from one specimen sequenced in a study of cytomegalovirus exposure and HLA in healthy donors. PCR primers comprised 60 Vbeta and 13 Jbeta primers. The table came from immunoSEQ multiplex PCR; TCRdb's copy has only in-frame clones and leaves some out. The sample lists 100,000 to 150,000 clones, over 60% occurring once. Sequencing used PBMCs. The source is a man in his forties or fifties in good health and CMV-seronegative.

The chain combines TRBV7-6 with TRBJ1-4; D not resolved. CDR3 length: 16 residues. The germline CDR1 and CDR2 sequences are SGHVS and FNYEAQ. V lost 1 base and J 0 bases, leaving 9 bases between the germline ends. This chain's CDR3 is CASSLEGGATNEKLFF. The CDR3 region has the DNA TGTGCCAGCAGCTTAGAAGGCGGAGCAACTAATGAAAAACTGTTTTTT.

The chain combines TRBV7-9 with TRBJ2-6; maybe TRBD2 (6 bases). Germline-derived CDR1 and CDR2 are SEHNR and FQNEAQ (reference sequence). The CDR3 spans 12 residues. Trimming left V 8 bases short and J 10 bases short, with 12 bases between. The CDR3 reads CASVVGRNVLTF. CDR3 sequence (DNA): TGTGCCAGCGTGGTAGGGAGGAACGTCCTGACTTTC.

The chain joins TRBV5-1 to TRBJ2-2; TRBD1 aligns across 7 bases. This CDR3 has 16 amino acids. Germline V CDR1 and CDR2: SGHRS, YFSETQ. V lost 3 bases to trimming and J lost 6 bases; unmatched junction nucleotides: 11. The CDR3 nucleotides read TGCGCCAGCAGCTCACAACCCCAGGGGGTTCCCGGGGAGCTGTTTTTT. Protein product: CASSSQPQGVPGELFF.

The chain couples TRBV7-8 to TRBJ2-5; the D is unclear. Trimming cost V 1 base and J 4 bases, with 10 bases left between them. The CDR3 runs 14 residues. CDR1 SGHVS and CDR2 FQNEAQ come from the germline V gene. DNA for the CDR3: TGTGCCAGCAGCTTAGTTTCAGCGTTAGAGACCCAGTACTTC. It translates to CASSLVSALETQYF.

The chain joins TRBV4-2 to TRBJ2-3; 7 bases are a match to TRBD2. Trimming took 0 bases from V and 3 from J; bases not matched to a gene: 6. The CDR3 contains 16 residues. Germline V gene data show CDR1 as LGHNA and CDR2 as YNFKEQ. CDR3 coding DNA: TGTGCCAGCAGCCAAGATCTTGGGGAGGGGACAGATACGCAGTATTTT. Its translation is CASSQDLGEGTDTQYF.

The V gene is TRBV4-3, the J gene TRBJ2-3; 8 positions match TRBD2. Germline V gives CDR1 LGHNA, CDR2 YSLEER. J gave up 5 bases and V 0 bases, and 7 bases lay outside the gene matches. The length of the CDR3 is 16 residues. CDR3 region: CASSQEPGGDIDTQYF. DNA for the CDR3: TGCGCCAGCAGCCAAGAACCGGGGGGGGACATAGATACGCAGTATTTT.

The chain is built from TRBV29-1 and TRBJ1-2; no firm D call. The V end lost 6 bases, the J end lost 4 bases, and 12 bases lay between the germline ends. The CDR3 has 12 amino acids. Germline CDR1 and CDR2: SQVTM and ANQGSEA. The CDR3 DNA sequence: TGCAGCGTGAGGTCCTTTGCCTATGGCTACACCTTC. This gives the protein CSVRSFAYGYTF.

The chain employs TRBV5-1 and TRBJ2-7; no definite D call. The V gene's germline CDR1 is SGHRS and CDR2 YFSETQ. Trimming cost V 2 bases and J 0 bases, with 9 bases left between them. The CDR3 totals 14 residues. The CDR3 reads CASSFLGSSYEQYF. CDR3 bases: TGCGCCAGCAGCTTTCTGGGCAGCTCCTACGAGCAGTACTTC.

The chain combines TRBV11-2 with TRBJ1-3; 7 nucleotides match TRBD1. The CDR3 contains 17 residues. Germline CDR1 is SGHAT and CDR2 is FQNNGV. Losses at the gene ends were 1 base for V and 2 bases for J; bases not matched to a gene: 8. DNA for the CDR3: TGTGCCAGCAGCTTAGGGCCACAGGGGATGACTGGAAACACCATATATTTT. Protein: CASSLGPQGMTGNTIYF.

The chain is built from TRBV7-9 and TRBJ2-3; a weak D match, TRBD2 (6 bases). Germline CDR1 SEHNR, CDR2 FQNEAQ (reference sequence). The CDR3 is 16 amino acids. V was cut by 3 bases and J by 4 bases, with 17 bases left in between. CDR3 in DNA: TGTGCCAGCAGCTTGGGTGGGGGGTTGGGTGCAGATACGCAGTATTTT. The encoded protein is CASSLGGGLGADTQYF.

J is TRBJ2-3 and V is TRBV2; a weak D match, TRBD1 (5 bases). Germline V gene lookup returns CDR1 SNHLY and CDR2 FYNNEI. This CDR3 contains 15 residues. Trimming took 6 bases from V and 7 from J, leaving 20 bases between them. The DNA for the CDR3 is TGTGCCAGCAGCGTTGGACACCCTGGTAGGAATACGCAGTATTTT. Encoded protein: CASSVGHPGRNTQYF.

J is TRBJ2-1 and V is TRBV19; D remains unclear. The V end was cut by 3 bases, the J end by 6 bases, with 9 bases between. Germline V gene lookup returns CDR1 LNHDA and CDR2 SQIVND (reference sequence). The CDR3 runs to 13 residues. The CDR3 region is CASSMGRLNEQFF. DNA for the CDR3: TGTGCCAGTAGTATGGGCCGGCTCAATGAGCAGTTCTTC.

The V gene is TRBV6-6, the J gene TRBJ2-2, with 7 nucleotides matching TRBD1. Germline lookup yields CDR1 MNHNY and CDR2 SVGAGI (reference sequence). After removal of 3 bases from V and 7 bases from J, the junction contained 5 bases not matched to a gene. The CDR3 sequence is 14 residues long. The chain's CDR3 is CASSYGQASGELFF. In DNA form, the CDR3 reads TGTGCCAGCAGTTATGGACAGGCCAGCGGGGAGCTGTTTTTT.

The chain recombines TRBV18 with TRBJ1-3, with TRBD1 matching 7 bases. Trimming cost V 4 bases and J 0 bases; bases outside gene matches: 6. CDR1 and CDR2 (germline): KGHSH, LQKENI. There are 16 residues in the CDR3. This CDR3 reads CASSRDRLDSGNTIYF. DNA of the CDR3: TGTGCCAGCTCACGGGACAGACTCGACTCTGGAAACACCATATATTTT.

V usage is TRBV6-1 and J usage is TRBJ1-1, with D hard to call. The CDR3 sequence is 13 residues long. The germline V and J ends were trimmed by 3 bases and 1 base, with 6 bases remaining between them. Germline CDR1 MNHNS, CDR2 SASEGT. The CDR3 sequence: CASSDTRNTEAFF. In DNA form, the CDR3 reads TGTGCCAGCAGTGATACCAGGAACACTGAAGCTTTCTTT.

The V gene is TRBV28, the J gene TRBJ1-4; D might be TRBD1 (5 bases). This CDR3 region has 14 residues. Germline assignment: CDR1 MDHEN and CDR2 SYDVKM. Trimming left V 6 bases short and J 5 bases short, with 13 bases between. The CDR3 sequence is CASSSTEPNEKLFF. The CDR3 DNA reads as TGTGCCAGCAGCTCGACAGAGCCGAATGAAAAACTGTTTTTT.

The gene calls are TRBV28 and TRBJ2-1, with D possibly matching TRBD2 (7 bases). Germline CDR1 reads MDHEN; CDR2 reads SYDVKM. V was pared by 3 bases and J by 6 bases, with 15 bases between. This CDR3 is 15 amino acids long. CDR3 DNA: TGTGCCAGCAGTTTTGGGGGGGCCCTTTTCAATGAGCAGTTCTTC. It specifies CASSFGGALFNEQFF.

The chain joins TRBV5-4 to TRBJ1-2; 8 bases align to TRBD1. V trimming: 2 bases; J trimming: 3 bases; junction bases outside the gene matches: 6. The CDR3 consists of 15 residues. CDR1 and CDR2 (germline): SGHNT, YYREEE (reference sequence). The CDR3 region has the DNA TGTGCCAGCAGCTTCTCCGGACAGGGTGACTATGGCTACACCTTC. Translating it yields CASSFSGQGDYGYTF.

The rearrangement links TRBV11-3 to TRBJ2-1, with TRBD2 identical over 11 bases. The CDR3 length is 18 residues. The trim removed 4 bases at V and 8 bases at J, leaving 16 bases unmatched. Germline CDR1 is SGHNT and CDR2 is YENEEA. CDR3 DNA: TGTGCCAGCAGCTCAGGGGCTAGCGGGGGGTTGGGTTACGATGAGCAGTTCTTC. It encodes CASSSGASGGLGYDEQFF. The variable domain in full, completed from reference TRBV11-3 and TRBJ2-1, reads EAGVVQSPRYKIIEKKQPVAFWCNPISGHNTLYWYLQNLGQGPELLIRYENEEAVDDSQLPKDRFSAERLKGVDSTLKIQPAELGDSAVYLCASSSGASGGLGYDEQFFGPGTRLTVL.

The chain recombines TRBV6-5 with TRBJ1-1; D call uncertain. The CDR3 covers 12 residues. The germline gives CDR1 MNHEY, CDR2 SVGAGI. The germline V and J ends were trimmed by 8 bases and 1 base, with 8 bases remaining between them. CDR3 sequence reads: CASSRGNTEAFF. The CDR3 coding sequence is TGTGCCAGCTCGCGGGGGAACACTGAAGCTTTCTTT.

V gene TRBV4-2 combines with J gene TRBJ2-7; maybe TRBD2 (6 bases). CDR1 is LGHNA and CDR2 is YNFKEQ in the germline V gene. The length of the CDR3 is 16 residues. V lost 0 bases, J lost 4 bases, and 16 bases lay in between. The DNA of the CDR3 is TGTGCCAGCAGCCAAGAAGCTCGCGGGGAGACTTACGAGCAGTACTTC. Translating gives CASSQEARGETYEQYF.

The chain is built from TRBV10-3 and TRBJ1-1; TRBD1 matches at 11 bases. V gave up 3 bases and J gave up 7 bases; unmatched junction bases: 4. This CDR3 is built from 14 residues. In germline, CDR1 is ENHRY, CDR2 SYGVKD. CDR3 protein: CAISEGDRGVEAFF. CDR3 DNA: TGTGCCATCAGTGAAGGGGACAGGGGGGTTGAAGCTTTCTTT.

Only a few counts were recorded for this clone. The CDR3 DNA follows: TGTGCCAGCAGTGGGGGGAGGCCCTATGGCTACACCTTC. As protein: CASSGGRPYGYTF. The J gene is TRBJ1-2, the V gene TRBV28; possibly TRBD1 for D (5 bases). From germline, CDR1 is MDHEN and CDR2 SYDVKM. CDR3 size: 13 residues. Trimming removed 5 bases from V and 4 bases from J, with 11 bases in between.

V is TRBV5-6 and J is TRBJ1-1, with D possibly TRBD1 on 6 matching bases. CDR1 is SGHDT, CDR2 YYEEEE, per germline. The CDR3 runs to 15 residues. V was pared by 0 bases and J by 0 bases, with 9 bases between. CDR3 in amino acids: CASSLVGTLNTEAFF. The CDR3 nucleotides read TGTGCCAGCAGCTTGGTAGGGACACTGAACACTGAAGCTTTCTTT.

This clone occurred a few times. The CDR3 is CASSDGPSGDEKLFF. Here the CDR3 DNA reads TGTGCCAGCAGTGATGGGCCTTCGGGAGACGAAAAACTGTTTTTT. The chain carries TRBV2 and TRBJ1-4; D is undetermined. This CDR3 region has 15 residues. The germline gives CDR1 SNHLY, CDR2 FYNNEI. V lost 3 bases to trimming and J lost 8 bases, with 16 bases between them.

The chain combines TRBV28 with TRBJ2-7; 13 positions match TRBD2. CDR1 MDHEN and CDR2 SYDVKM come from the germline V gene. The CDR3 totals 16 residues. V gave up 7 bases and J gave up 5 bases; unmatched junction bases: 11. The CDR3 here is CASTSPTSGGPDEQYV. The CDR3 DNA is TGTGCCAGCACCTCGCCGACTAGCGGGGGGCCCGACGAGCAGTACGTC.

The CDR3 sequence is CASTDSTNEKLFF. As DNA, the CDR3 is TGTGCCAGCACGGACAGCACTAATGAAAAACTGTTTTTT. This chain joins TRBV7-9 and TRBJ1-4; D perhaps matches TRBD1 (6 bases). The germline V gene encodes CDR1 SEHNR and CDR2 FQNEAQ (reference sequence). V was shortened by 7 bases and J by 2 bases, with 8 bases between the two germline ends. This CDR3 spans 13 amino acids.

The V and J genes are TRBV14 and TRBJ1-1; D is undetermined. Germline loops: CDR1 SGHDN, CDR2 FVKESK. V was pared by 0 bases and J by 0 bases, with 5 bases between. The CDR3 length is 14 residues. Written as DNA, the CDR3 is TGTGCCAGCAGCCAAGAAACTTTGAACACTGAAGCTTTCTTT. As protein: CASSQETLNTEAFF.

The chain is built from TRBV5-1 and TRBJ2-1, with D perhaps matching TRBD2 (5 bases). Germline V gene sequence: CDR1 SGHRS, CDR2 YFSETQ. Trimming left V 2 bases short and J 7 bases short, with 7 bases between. The CDR3 length is 12 residues. Written as DNA, the CDR3 is TGCGCCAGCAGCTTCGAGCGGAATGAGCAGTTCTTC. Translation: CASSFERNEQFF.

This clone was observed a few times. The rearrangement uses TRBV28 and TRBJ2-7, with TRBD1 matching 8 bases. CDR1 and CDR2 from the germline V gene are MDHEN and SYDVKM. The length of the CDR3 is 15 residues. V lost 4 bases, J lost 4 bases, and 9 bases stayed unmatched. CDR3 bases: TGTGCCAGCAGTTCTACCGGGACAGGACTATACGAGCAGTACTTC. Its protein product is CASSSTGTGLYEQYF.